These 16 T cell receptor beta chains originate from one sample sequenced in a study of PD-1 blockade in classical Hodgkin lymphoma. Each patient relapsed following autologous stem cell transplantation, and prior brentuximab vedotin exposure differed. Sequenced by immunoSEQ multiplex PCR; TCRdb stores in-frame clones only, minus some. The sample contains approximately 24,000 clones, 86% of which appear only once. Source: peripheral blood mononuclear cells (PBMCs), taken at baseline. The receptors come from a human donor with classical Hodgkin lymphoma.

The chain is built from TRBV5-1 and TRBJ2-5, with 7 bases lining up with TRBD1. The V and J ends lost 4 bases and 2 bases, in that order; junction bases with no gene match: 5. The CDR3 is made up of 14 amino acids. Germline lookup yields CDR1 SGHRS and CDR2 YFSETQ. CDR3 sequence reads: CASSPQGVQETQYF. The CDR3 region has the DNA TGCGCCAGCAGCCCCCAGGGGGTGCAAGAGACCCAGTACTTC.

CDR3 sequence (DNA): TGTGCCAGCAGCTTGAATTTGATGGGGGGCTCTAGTCAGCCCCAGCATTTT. It specifies CASSLNLMGGSSQPQHF. The rearrangement links TRBV7-9 to TRBJ1-5; a weak D match, TRBD1 (6 bases). There are 17 residues in the CDR3. Germline V gene data show CDR1 as SEHNR and CDR2 as FQNEAQ (reference sequence). Trimming removed 3 bases at V and 6 bases at J, with 21 bases between.

CDR3 sequence reads: CASSLDSHRDEKLFF. CDR3 DNA: TGTGCCAGCAGCTTAGATTCACATAGGGATGAAAAACTGTTTTTT. V gene TRBV7-9 combines with J gene TRBJ1-4; D is undetermined. This CDR3 contains 15 residues. Deletions cut 1 base from V and 6 bases from J, with 12 bases between. Per the germline V gene, CDR1 is SEHNR and CDR2 is FQNEAQ (reference sequence).

This clone has only a few counts. This chain connects TRBV11-2 to TRBJ2-1, with 9 bases fitting TRBD2. The length of the CDR3 is 18 residues. The V gene's germline CDR1 is SGHAT and CDR2 FQNNGV. With V trimmed by 2 bases and J by 7 bases, 15 bases remained unmatched. Here the CDR3 DNA reads TGTGCCAGCAGCTTACTCTACCCCAGCGGCGGGGGGGGGAATGAGCAGTTCTTC. Its translation is CASSLLYPSGGGGNEQFF.

The V call is TRBV6-6, the J call TRBJ2-5; D may be TRBD1 (5 bases). This CDR3 has 15 residues. Germline CDR1 and CDR2: MNHNY and SVGAGI (reference sequence). V was pared by 6 bases and J by 2 bases, with 16 bases between. The CDR3 sequence is CASSRAVTDQETQYF. CDR3 DNA sequence: TGTGCCAGCAGCCGTGCTGTGACAGATCAAGAGACCCAGTACTTC.

This clone has only one observation. The V and J genes are TRBV6-6 and TRBJ1-4; 10 nucleotides line up with TRBD1. V was clipped by 1 base and J by 8 bases; unmatched bases: 4. Germline V gives CDR1 MNHNY, CDR2 SVGAGI (reference sequence). The CDR3 has 15 residues. Here the CDR3 reads CASSYLGQGKEKLFF. CDR3 bases: TGTGCCAGCAGTTACTTGGGACAGGGGAAAGAAAAACTGTTTTTT.

This chain joins TRBV9 and TRBJ2-6, with D possibly TRBD2 on 6 matching bases. Germline-derived CDR1 and CDR2 are SGDLS and YYNGEE. The CDR3 extends over 14 amino acids. The ends were cut back, 4 bases at V and 11 bases at J, with 16 bases in the middle. The CDR3 region has the DNA TGTGCCAGCAGCAAACAGTCGGGGGATTACGTCCTGACTTTC. Translating gives CASSKQSGDYVLTF.

The chain employs TRBV7-9 and TRBJ1-3; 9 positions match TRBD1. This CDR3 is 15 amino acids long. The germline gives CDR1 SEHNR, CDR2 FQNEAQ (reference sequence). The V segment lost 6 bases and the J segment 4 bases; nucleotides outside the gene matches: 7. The CDR3 nucleotides are TGTGCCAGCAGGACACAGGGGGCTATCGGAAACACCATATATTTT. Amino acids: CASRTQGAIGNTIYF.

CDR3 coding DNA: TGTGCCATCAGTTGGACTAGCGGGGCAGATACGCAGTATTTT. Protein sequence: CAISWTSGADTQYF. The chain carries TRBV10-3 and TRBJ2-3, with 12 bases that match TRBD2. J gave up 4 bases and V 5 bases, and 1 base lay outside the gene matches. This CDR3 is 14 amino acids long. In germline, CDR1 is ENHRY, CDR2 SYGVKD.

The chain joins TRBV15 to TRBJ2-3; the D gene is possibly TRBD2 (6 bases). This CDR3 has 15 residues. The V end was cut by 7 bases, the J end by 1 base, with 15 bases between. Germline CDR1 and CDR2: LNHNV and YYDKDF (reference sequence). CDR3 coding DNA: TGTGCCACCACCAGGACTAAACGTGGCACAGATACGCAGTATTTT. Its translation: CATTRTKRGTDTQYF.

The chain employs TRBV7-9 and TRBJ2-5; tentative D call: TRBD1 (6 bases). Germline-derived CDR1 and CDR2 are SEHNR and FQNEAQ (reference sequence). The V gene lost 1 base and the J gene lost 10 bases, with 16 bases spanning the gap. This CDR3 has 14 residues. The CDR3 DNA sequence: TGTGCCAGCAGCTTAGAGGTCAGGGACACCTTCCAGTACTTC. It codes for CASSLEVRDTFQYF. Looking up the rest from reference TRBV7-9 and TRBJ2-5 gives the full variable domain: DTGVSQNPRHKITKRGQNVTFRCDPISEHNRLYWYRQTLGQGPEFLTYFQNEAQLEKSRLLSDRFSAERPKGSFSTLEIQRTEQGDSAMYLCASSLEVRDTFQYFGPGTRLLVL.

The genes are TRBV6-6 and TRBJ2-1, with 10 nucleotides matching TRBD1. The CDR3 extends over 14 amino acids. The junction had 7 bases not matched to a gene; V was cut back by 6 bases and J by 8 bases. From germline, CDR1 is MNHNY and CDR2 SVGAGI (reference sequence). The CDR3 protein is CASSPGDRGDEQFF. CDR3 bases: TGTGCCAGCAGCCCGGGGGACAGGGGTGATGAGCAGTTCTTC.

The genes are TRBV14 and TRBJ1-3; 7 bases agree with TRBD1. Germline CDR1 SGHDN, CDR2 FVKESK. After removal of 5 bases from V and 1 base from J, the junction contained 5 bases not matched to a gene. This CDR3 has 15 amino acids. The CDR3 reads CASSWQGVSGNTIYF. The CDR3 bases are TGTGCCAGCAGCTGGCAGGGGGTGTCTGGAAACACCATATATTTT.

The chain is built from TRBV5-1 and TRBJ1-4; 7 positions agree with TRBD1. Trimming at V came to 5 bases and at J to 2 bases, leaving 3 bases not matched to a gene. Germline lookup yields CDR1 SGHRS and CDR2 YFSETQ. The CDR3 is made up of 14 amino acids. CDR3 nucleotide sequence: TGCGCCAGCAGAGGGGGCATCACTAATGAAAAACTGTTTTTT. Its protein product is CASRGGITNEKLFF.

The rearrangement links TRBV7-9 to TRBJ2-7; 9 bases align to TRBD2. Germline CDR1 is SEHNR and CDR2 is FQNEAQ (reference sequence). The CDR3 spans 14 residues. Trimming at V came to 5 bases and at J to 2 bases, leaving 4 bases not matched to a gene. The chain's CDR3 is CASSKSGGTYEQYF. The CDR3 DNA reads as TGTGCCAGCAGCAAGAGCGGGGGGACCTACGAGCAGTACTTC.

This chain links TRBV7-2 with TRBJ2-1; the match to TRBD2 covers 12 bases. CDR3 length equals 15 residues. Germline V gene data show CDR1 as SGHTA and CDR2 as FQGNSA. V lost 3 bases, J lost 7 bases, and 4 bases stayed unmatched. CDR3 residues: CASSLGLAGTNEQFF. The CDR3 nucleotides read TGTGCCAGCAGCTTGGGACTAGCGGGTACAAATGAGCAGTTCTTC. Full variable domain (outside the CDR3, taken from reference TRBV7-2 and TRBJ2-1): GAGVSQSPSNKVTEKGKDVELRCDPISGHTALYWYRQSLGQGLEFLIYFQGNSAPDKSGLPSDRFSAERTGGSVSTLTIQRTQQEDSAVYLCASSLGLAGTNEQFFGPGTRLTVL.